These 11 T cell receptor beta chains were all obtained from the same sample, sequenced in a study of T-cell reconstitution after alpha-beta-depleted transplantation in children. Study results and caveats: Newly produced T cells mostly accounted for T-cell counts and diversity one year post-transplant.

These receptors lack a known antigen. Molecular barcoding with unique molecular identifiers was used for the TCRbeta library. One entry per CDR3 protein, called by TCRdb with MiXCR from the PCR reads. The sample has 250,000 to 300,000 distinct CDR3 sequences; approximately 7.3% are singletons. Sequences were derived from peripheral blood, sampled 360 days after TCRalphabeta/CD19-depleted stem cell transplant. All receptors come from a female patient aged 2-9 years who had a stem cell transplant for Fanconi anemia, so the T cells may come from the graft donor.

This clonotype came up many times. The chain recombines TRBV28 with TRBJ2-7; 7 bases align to TRBD1. The V gene end was trimmed by 3 bases and the J gene end by 0 bases; junction bases not matched to a gene: 2. Germline CDR1 MDHEN, CDR2 SYDVKM. The CDR3 sequence is 14 residues long. The CDR3 DNA sequence: TGTGCCAGCAGTTTGTACAGGGGCTCCTACGAGCAGTACTTC. This codes for CASSLYRGSYEQYF.

In this sample, this clonotype turned up a few times. This chain connects TRBV7-8 to TRBJ2-3, with TRBD2 matching over 16 bases. Germline lookup yields CDR1 SGHVS and CDR2 FQNEAQ. With 1 base clipped from V and 3 bases from J, the junction kept 7 bases outside the gene matches. The CDR3 covers 19 residues. CDR3 loop: CASSLGGTSGGARTDTQYF. CDR3 nucleotides: TGTGCCAGCAGCTTAGGGGGGACTAGCGGGGGGGCCAGGACAGATACGCAGTATTTT. Complete variable domain (other parts from reference TRBV7-8 and TRBJ2-3): GAGVSQSPRYKVAKRGQDVALRCDPISGHVSLFWYQQALGQGPEFLTYFQNEAQLDKSGLPSDRFFAERPEGSVSTLKIQRTQQEDSAVYLCASSLGGTSGGARTDTQYFGPGTRLTVL.

CDR3 in DNA: TGCGCCAGCAGCCCTGGGGAGGGGGTAAATGAGCAGTTCTTC. As protein: CASSPGEGVNEQFF. This chain links TRBV4-1 with TRBJ2-1; tentative D call: TRBD2 (7 bases). Germline CDR1 is MGHRA and CDR2 is YSYEKL. This CDR3 has 14 residues. V shed 4 bases and J shed 7 bases, with 14 bases lying between them.

The CDR3, as DNA: TGCAGTGCTAGATGGGGCAGGACCTACACTGAAGCTTTCTTT. It translates to CSARWGRTYTEAFF. This chain links TRBV20-1 with TRBJ1-1; a possible D gene is TRBD1 (5 bases). The CDR3 totals 14 residues. Per the germline V gene, CDR1 is DFQATT and CDR2 is SNEGSKA (reference sequence). Trimming removed 2 bases from V and 3 bases from J, with 13 bases in between.

The V call is TRBV20-1, the J call TRBJ2-5, with 8 bases aligning to TRBD2. The V gene end was trimmed by 4 bases and the J gene end by 5 bases; junction bases not matched to a gene: 9. Germline V gene data show CDR1 as DFQATT and CDR2 as SNEGSKA (reference sequence). CDR3 size: 14 residues. Here the CDR3 reads CSATPSGRGETQYF. The DNA of the CDR3 is TGCAGTGCTACCCCCAGCGGGAGAGGGGAGACCCAGTACTTC.

This clonotype appeared many times. This chain joins TRBV7-2 and TRBJ2-1; 7 positions agree with TRBD2. Trimming removed 1 base from V and 6 bases from J; junction bases left unmatched: 3. Germline V CDR1 and CDR2: SGHTA, FQGNSA. The CDR3 covers 14 residues. CDR3 DNA: TGTGCCAGCAGCTTAGGGACTAGTTTCAATGAGCAGTTCTTC. It encodes CASSLGTSFNEQFF.

CDR3 nucleotides: TGTGCCAGCAGTTTAAGGTTCGGGGGCGACTTGAACACTGAAGCTTTCTTT. Encoded protein: CASSLRFGGDLNTEAFF. The chain joins TRBV28 to TRBJ1-1; possibly TRBD1 for D (6 bases). This CDR3 region has 17 residues. Trimming took off 2 bases at V and 0 bases at J, with 16 bases between the two ends. CDR1 and CDR2 from the germline V gene are MDHEN and SYDVKM.

At least ten counts were recorded for this clonotype. The rearrangement links TRBV28 to TRBJ2-5; D is undetermined. This CDR3 has 13 residues. Trimming pared 0 bases from V and 5 bases from J, leaving 7 bases between. Germline CDR1 MDHEN, CDR2 SYDVKM. In nucleotides, the CDR3 is TGTGCCAGCAGTTTATGGAAAATTGAGACCCAGTACTTC. This encodes CASSLWKIETQYF. The full variable domain, rest sourced from reference TRBV28 and TRBJ2-5, is DVKVTQSSRYLVKRTGEKVFLECVQDMDHENMFWYRQDPGLGLRLIYFSYDVKMKEKGDIPEGYSVSREKKERFSLILESASTNQTSMYLCASSLWKIETQYFGPGTRLLVL.

There are many counts of this clonotype. V is TRBV20-1 and J is TRBJ1-2; D unclear. V was cut by 6 bases and J by 1 base, with 12 bases left in between. This CDR3 spans 13 amino acids. CDR1 is DFQATT and CDR2 is SNEGSKA in the germline V gene (reference sequence). The CDR3: CSAEVANNYGYTF. In DNA form, the CDR3 reads TGCAGTGCAGAGGTGGCGAATAACTATGGCTACACCTTC.

Turning to this clonotype: Germline and junction disagree at one end, which may indicate a read error. V is TRBV20-1 and J is TRBJ2-5; D is undetermined. CDR1 and CDR2 from the germline V gene are DFQATT and SNEGSKA (reference sequence). The CDR3 has 14 amino acids. The CDR3 loop reads CSASLVANQETQHF. CDR3 nucleotide sequence: TGCAGTGCTAGTCTGGTCGCAAATCAAGAGACCCAGCACTTC.

This clonotype was seen at least ten times. This chain uses TRBV5-4 with TRBJ1-2, with D perhaps matching TRBD1 (5 bases). The V end lost 3 bases, the J end lost 7 bases, and 13 bases lay between the germline ends. CDR1 is SGHNT and CDR2 is YYREEE in the germline V gene (reference sequence). CDR3 length equals 13 residues. The CDR3 DNA reads as TGTGCCAGCAGCTCAACCCAGGGATCTGGCTACACCTTC. This sequence encodes CASSSTQGSGYTF.